Below, 8 T cell receptor beta chains from the same sample are listed, as sequenced in a study of blood T cell repertoires in COVID-19. TCRdb's copy holds only in-frame clones and misses some; the assay was immunoSEQ multiplex PCR. Here the sample spans roughly 99,000 clones, 60% to 85% being singletons. The specimen sequenced was peripheral blood. These receptors all stem from a woman of 80 years or more with active or convalescent COVID-19.

The CDR3 bases are TGTGCCACCCATCGCGCGGGAGGATTTCGACGGAGGTCCTACAATGAGCAGTTCTTC. It translates to CATHRAGGFRRRSYNEQFF. V and J are TRBV2 and TRBJ2-1; 8 bases are shared with TRBD2. CDR3 length: 19 residues. The germline V gene encodes CDR1 SNHLY and CDR2 FYNNEI. The V segment lost 10 bases and the J segment 1 base; nucleotides outside the gene matches: 21.

The chain is built from TRBV18 and TRBJ2-7, with D perhaps matching TRBD2 (6 bases). The V end lost 3 bases, the J end lost 4 bases, and 13 bases lay between the germline ends. Germline V lookup: CDR1 KGHSH, CDR2 LQKENI. There are 14 residues in the CDR3. The CDR3 region is CASSPPTSRYEQYF. In DNA, the CDR3 is TGTGCCAGCTCACCTCCGACTAGTCGGTACGAGCAGTACTTC.

The V gene is TRBV24-1, the J gene TRBJ2-1; 8 bases line up with TRBD2. V was pared by 2 bases and J by 4 bases, with 9 bases of the junction left unmatched. Germline loops: CDR1 KGHDR, CDR2 SFDVKD. This CDR3 has 17 amino acids. The CDR3 sequence: CATSDSTGTRTYNEQFF. The CDR3 region has the DNA TGTGCCACCAGTGATTCGACCGGGACTAGAACTTACAATGAGCAGTTCTTC.

The sample holds many counts of this clone. The rearrangement uses TRBV5-1 and TRBJ2-2; 7 positions agree with TRBD1. The CDR3 contains 13 residues. Germline V gene sequence: CDR1 SGHRS, CDR2 YFSETQ. J was trimmed by 7 bases and V by 3 bases; bases with no gene match: 3. CDR3 sequence reads: CASSSGDSGELFF. As DNA, the CDR3 is TGCGCCAGCAGCTCAGGGGACAGCGGGGAGCTGTTTTTT.

The CDR3 protein is CASSTTGQGNTIYF. CDR3 nucleotide sequence: TGTGCCAGTAGTACTACCGGACAGGGAAACACCATATATTTT. The rearrangement joins TRBV19 to TRBJ1-3; maybe TRBD1 (6 bases). V was clipped by 4 bases and J by 4 bases, with 11 bases between them. The germline V gene has CDR1 LNHDA and CDR2 SQIVND (reference sequence). CDR3 length: 14 amino acids.

The chain recombines TRBV5-4 with TRBJ2-1; 7 nucleotides align to TRBD2. V shed 5 bases and J 0 bases; nucleotides not matched to a gene: 5. This CDR3 has 15 residues. Germline V gene lookup returns CDR1 SGHNT and CDR2 YYREEE (reference sequence). As DNA, the CDR3 is TGTGCCAGCAGGGAAGGACTAGACTCCTACAATGAGCAGTTCTTC. Protein product: CASREGLDSYNEQFF.

This chain connects TRBV27 to TRBJ2-2, with 7 nucleotides matching TRBD1. This CDR3 comprises 15 residues. Germline-derived CDR1 and CDR2 are MNHEY and SMNVEV (reference sequence). Losses at the gene ends were 5 bases for V and 7 bases for J; bases not matched to a gene: 10. The CDR3 DNA follows: TGTGCCAGCAGTCCGTGGGACAGACAAAACGGGGAGCTGTTTTTT. As protein: CASSPWDRQNGELFF.

A single count supports this clone. V is TRBV19 and J is TRBJ2-6; tentative D call: TRBD1 (5 bases). V lost 1 base and J 4 bases, leaving 8 bases between the germline ends. Germline CDR1 and CDR2: LNHDA and SQIVND (reference sequence). The CDR3 extends over 15 amino acids. The CDR3 DNA follows: TGTGCCAGTAGTATAGCAGGGTCCGGGGCCAACGTCCTGACTTTC. This sequence encodes CASSIAGSGANVLTF. Full variable domain (remainder filled in from reference TRBV19 and TRBJ2-6): DGGITQSPKYLFRKEGQNVTLSCEQNLNHDAMYWYRQDPGQGLRLIYYSQIVNDFQKGDIAEGYSVSREKKESFPLTVTSAQKNPTAFYLCASSIAGSGANVLTFGAGSRLTVL.